The rows below give T cell receptor beta chains drawn from one sample of a study of Tregs in tolerant kidney transplant recipients. Assay: immunoSEQ multiplex PCR; the TCRdb copy retains only in-frame clones and omits some. Here the sample spans some 70,000 clones, more than 90% being singletons. Sequenced here: CD8+ T cells from blood, sampled before the transplant. The receptors here all came from a human donor who received a combined kidney and bone marrow transplant. Each CDR3 is given with its conserved first and last residue. The order of the fields is J gene, clone size, V gene, D gene, CDR3 DNA, CDR3 protein. A D gene is named only where the DNA matches it firmly. The size entry is marked missing in some rows and otherwise reads once, few, many or a size class.

>TRBJ2-3|-|TRBV7-2|-
TGTGCCAGCAGCTTAGCGCTACTAGCAGATACGCAGTATTTT
CASSLALLADTQYF
>TRBJ1-6|-|TRBV2|TRBD1
TGTGCCAGCAGTCGGACAGGGTCGAATTCCCCCCTCCACTTT
CASSRTGSNSPLHF
>TRBJ2-7|-|TRBV11-2|-
TGTGCCAGCAGCTTCGACCTTCAGGGGACCAACTCCTACGAGCAGTACTTC
CASSFDLQGTNSYEQYF
>TRBJ1-2|once|TRBV28|-
TGTGCCAGCAGTTCCCATTACCGGACAGATAACTATGGCTACACCTTC
CASSSHYRTDNYGYTF
>TRBJ2-1|-|TRBV9|-
TGTGCCAGCAGCTCCCGCCAGGCGTACAATGAGCAGTTCTTC
CASSSRQAYNEQFF
>TRBJ1-4|once|TRBV9|-
TGTGCCAGCAGCGTAGGGGGGGGCCATGAAAAACTGTTTTTT
CASSVGGGHEKLFF
>TRBJ1-1|-|TRBV4-3|-
TGCGCCAGCAGCCAAGATTGGGCAGAGAACACTGAAGCTTTCTTT
CASSQDWAENTEAFF
>TRBJ1-2|few|TRBV7-6|-
TGTGCCAGCCAACGCTTCGGGGGGGGCAACTATGGCTACACCTTC
CASQRFGGGNYGYTF
>TRBJ1-6|-|TRBV7-9|TRBD1
TGTGCCAGCGAGGGGGCAGGGAATTCACCCCTCCACTTT
CASEGAGNSPLHF
>TRBJ2-1|-|TRBV5-6|TRBD2
TGTGCCAGCATTGGCCTAGCGGGGCCCCAGCCGTTCTTC
CASIGLAGPQPFF
>TRBJ2-2|-|TRBV5-1|TRBD2
TGCGCCAGCAGCTCCCGGACTAGCGGGGGCAGCACCGGGGAGCTGTTTTTT
CASSSRTSGGSTGELFF
>TRBJ2-1|once|TRBV25-1|TRBD2
TGTGCCAGCCGCCCCCAGGGAGGGTATGAGCAGTTCTTC
CASRPQGGYEQFF
>TRBJ2-7|-|TRBV4-3|TRBD2
TGCGCCAGCAGCCACCTCCCACTAGCGGGAGTCCACGAGCAGTACTTC
CASSHLPLAGVHEQYF
>TRBJ1-1|-|TRBV11-2|TRBD1
TGTGCCAGCAGCCCGGGACAGATGAACACTGAAGCTTTCTTT
CASSPGQMNTEAFF
>TRBJ2-6|-|TRBV11-2|-
TGTGCCAGCAGCTTAGCGGGGGCTGGGGCCAACGTCCTGACTTTC
CASSLAGAGANVLTF
>TRBJ1-5|-|TRBV27|TRBD1
TGTGCCAGCAGCATTGGACAGGGGGCTGTTCAGCCCCAGCATTTT
CASSIGQGAVQPQHF
>TRBJ1-2|once|TRBV4-1|-
TGCGCCAGCAGCCTTCCGAAAGCGGGCGGCTATGGCTACACCTTC
CASSLPKAGGYGYTF